Below, one TCR beta chain is given with its context. The specificity of this receptor is unknown. This sample is part of a study of cytomegalovirus exposure and HLA in healthy donors (TCRdb year 2017). Context from the whole study: According to an earlier analysis of around 600 of the donors, about 170 million T cells yielded 117 million unique TCR beta sequences and about 300 Gb of sequence data. Approximately 310 gigabases of sequencing data and 75 million to 85 million unique TCR sequences made up an early release that covered several hundred HLA-typed donors. Of the approximately 400 genotyped donors, over 65% fell in the genetic ancestry cluster associated with self-reported Caucasian donors. The study aimed to test whether signatures of past pathogen exposure could be identified by cataloging public T cell receptors. Using immunosequencing, the study profiled T cell repertoires from 500 to 800 subjects and related those repertoires to cytomegalovirus serostatus. Besides the first cohort of more than 650 subjects, a separate validation cohort made up of some 110 different subjects was used. High-throughput TCR immunosequencing, statistical association of individual TCRs with disease status, and machine learning were combined to predict cytomegalovirus infection status. In a later analysis, previously published TCR beta repertoires from roughly 710 donors were re-analyzed and high-resolution HLA genotyping was added so that TCR occurrence patterns could be studied. The later analysis used no new phenotypic data to find candidate immune exposures, relying instead on TCR beta sequences and their occurrence across donors. An earlier analysis of 500 to 650 of the donors applied high-throughput TCR beta sequencing to assess whether each TCR beta V gene segment acted as functional or pseudogenic. Donor age, sex, ethnicity and CMV serostatus were compiled alongside the repertoire data. Genome-wide SNP genotypes for about 65% of the 666 donors were used in a later genetic analysis, which treated that subset as a discovery cohort. Every repertoire in the discovery cohort had been generated on one and the same sequencing platform. Both class I and class II loci were covered by HLA typing, at four-digit resolution. The number of donors typed differed by locus, with 629-630 for A, B, C, DRB1 and DQB1, around 500 for DQA1, over 600 for DPA1, and under 490 for DPB1. A handful of DR-DQ haplotypes were handled as single units for association and clustering because linkage in the cohort was strong. Among 398 genotyped donors of the cohort, an average of approximately 230,000 unique TCR beta nucleotide sequences were sequenced per donor, roughly 20% of them non-productive.

The cohort consisted of 650 to 700 healthy bone marrow donors. At the time of sampling, all cohort members were nominally healthy, though unrecorded immune exposures were likely present. The donor tested CMV seronegative, placing the donor among the approximately 360 seronegative members of the cohort. A peripheral blood sample was collected from each donor, and TCR beta sequencing was performed on peripheral blood mononuclear cells. Genomic DNA was extracted from the blood cell samples with the Qiagen DNeasy Blood Extraction Kit. The library came from the immunoSEQ multiplex PCR assay. A mixture of 60 forward primers for TCR Vbeta segments and 13 reverse primers for TCR Jbeta segments was used in the multiplex PCR. Amplification of the CDR3 region of rearranged TCR beta genes was performed with a multiplex PCR assay on genomic DNA. Amplified TCR beta libraries were sequenced as 87-base-pair reads on the Illumina HiSeq System. Turning to the authors' computational methods: A later analysis counted tens of millions of unique TCR beta chains across the 500 to 850 repertoires, and 10 million to 12 million of these chains were shared by at least two donors. Raw reads were error-corrected and collapsed into unique sequences with a nearest-neighbor algorithm that merged closely related sequences to remove PCR and sequencing errors. To assign V, D and J gene segments, CDR3 sequences were aligned to IMGT reference sequences. For a sequence to be retained, a match of at least six nucleotides was required to both a V gene segment and a J gene segment. A rearrangement counted as productive if the CDR3 had no stop codons and remained in frame with V and J, and every other rearrangement counted as non-productive. Following IMGT convention, CDR3 was defined as the stretch from the second conserved V-encoded cysteine to the conserved J-encoded phenylalanine. In an earlier analysis of around 570 of the donors, sequences lacking an unambiguous match to a single V gene segment were excluded. In an earlier analysis of a few hundred of the donors, V segments were called functional above 56.7% productive rearrangements and were called segregating when the between-donor standard deviation exceeded 5%. A statistical classification framework was built to diagnose cytomegalovirus status from the catalog of TCR beta chain sequences. A later analysis assigned V and J genes by comparing TCR nucleotide sequences with IMGT/GENE-DB human TR gene sequences. The TCRdist pipeline was used in a later analysis to assign CDR3 sequences and most-parsimonious VDJ recombination scenarios. In a later analysis, every TCR beta chain was defined by the combination of its CDR3 amino acid sequence and its V-gene family, and reads without a unique V-gene family were dropped. A later analysis removed several hundred highly shared, low-generation-probability nucleotide sequences to deal with suspected cross-contamination and a sequencing artifact. In a later analysis, a clonal expansion index was calculated for each public chain from normalized within-repertoire ranks of inferred template counts. Generation probabilities in a later analysis came from a VDJ recombination model fitted to out-of-frame rearrangements, and those results were checked against IGoR. A later analysis scored TCR-TCR, TCR-HLA and TCR-CMV co-occurrence with hypergeometric tests, applying a repertoire-size bias correction to TCR pairs. To estimate false discovery rates, a later analysis permuted the HLA or CMV assignments 20 times. In a later analysis, co-occurring TCRs were grouped using DBSCAN, and TCRdist sequence similarity was added for clustering within HLA-allele-positive subsets. For co-occurrence clustering, repertoires with fewer than 30,000 or more than 120,000 public chains were excluded, along with four or five repertoires with anomalous nucleotide sharing. As stored in TCRdb, this immuneACCESS dataset retains in-frame rearrangements with V and J assigned. A fraction of the clones does not appear; measured against another copy, unresolved V genes explain less than half of the discrepancy, and the remainder lacks a known reason. For V, J and clone size, that table is used; D and trimming come from the DNA. The record for this sample contains about 170,000 clones. The top ten constitute 1% to 1.5% of the sample.

On the study overall, not on this receptor specifically: A later analysis reported that several top co-occurrence clusters appeared linked to parvovirus B19, influenza, CMV and Epstein-Barr virus. A few of the identified cytomegalovirus-associated TCR beta chains were confirmed in vitro to be specific for cytomegalovirus antigens. Because HLA typing was missing for some donors at each locus, association tests included only the typed subset. In the study, some 160 TCR beta chains were listed as associated with cytomegalovirus. In a later analysis, HLA-associated TCR beta chains were found to be more clonally expanded and to have lower generation probabilities than equally common non-associated chains. In an earlier analysis of about 550 of the donors, most TCR beta V segments were observed in productive rearrangements about 87% or about 30% of the time, broadly matching IMGT annotations. Because counts were too low, fewer than 20 rarely observed V segments, including chromosome 9 orphons, were excluded from the earlier analysis of about 500 of the donors. According to the authors, the approach could potentially be generalized to other disease states and immunological phenotypes. A cluster of highly shared sequence variants was judged likely to be a technical artifact of the sequencing pipeline. According to a later analysis, TCR association rates differed among HLA loci, with DRB1 alleles showing the most associated TCRs and HLA-C alleles showing the fewest. When HLA alleles, especially DR and DQ, strongly co-occurred, TCR associations were difficult to assign to individual alleles. Linkage disequilibrium might explain the correlated functional status among segregating V segments, but an unknown experimental factor could not be ruled out. In a later analysis, most CMV-associated TCR beta chains were found to appear HLA-restricted, with HLA associations seemingly driven largely by CMV exposure. A further reported finding was that TCR beta sequences accurately predicted the HLA-A and HLA-B alleles for most subjects in the first cohort. In this cohort, only TCR beta chains were sequenced, and detectable features were limited by the absence of alpha or paired-chain data. CMV serostatus was the only immune exposure information available for the cohort. In both the original and validation cohorts, the classifier was reported to diagnose cytomegalovirus status with high specificity and sensitivity. A later genetic analysis associated a missense DCLRE1C variant with V-gene and J-gene trimming of TCR beta chains, and an independent cohort replicated the association. Roughly uniform sequencing depth across donors was assumed in presence/absence analyses, although this assumption may not hold. While some public TCRs were present in many individuals, most TCR sequences turned up only very rarely across donors. Specific HLA alleles were associated with 16,951 TCR beta sequences at a false discovery rate of 0.05 in a later analysis. In a later genetic analysis, fewer N-insertions in productive TCRs were reported among donors in an Asian-associated ancestry cluster than the roughly 700-donor mean.

The sequence was collected from a woman aged 55-70 years in good health and CMV-seronegative. Material for sequencing was PBMCs.

The sequenced DNA: TGTGCCAGCAGCTTCGGGGGACAGGGTTACTACGAGCAGTACTTC. Protein translation: CASSFGGQGYYEQYF. Rearrangement joined TRBV5-5 to TRBJ2-7; the central 9 bases match TRBD1. V ends up 2 bases short and J 3 bases short, with an unmatched junction base count of 6. Reading the germline V gene (reference sequence) gives CDR1 SGHKS and CDR2 YYEKEE. From its cysteine to its phenylalanine, the CDR3 spans 15 amino acids. Here the CDR3 DNA is all that survives: 45 bases in frame from base 1.